The rows below give T cell receptor beta chains drawn from one sample of a study of blood T cell repertoires in COVID-19. Produced via immunoSEQ multiplex PCR; TCRdb's table is partial and in-frame only. The sample yields about 130,000 clones, roughly 83% seen once. Sequencing was carried out using peripheral blood. These receptors were collected from an elderly woman with acute or convalescent COVID-19. The CDR3 runs from the conserved cysteine through the conserved F or W. A D gene is named only where the DNA matches it firmly. Some rows have no size entry. The others give once, few or many, or a class for an expanded clone.

V	J	size	D	length	DNA	CDR3
TRBV18	TRBJ2-7	NA	TRBD2	15	TGTGCCAGCTCACCACGGGGGGGGTCCACCTACGAGCAGTACTTC	CASSPRGGSTYEQYF
TRBV18	TRBJ2-1	NA	NA	17	TGTGCCAGCTCACCACGTGTGACAGATTTCTCCTACAATGAGCAGTTCTTC	CASSPRVTDFSYNEQFF
TRBV24-1	TRBJ2-5	NA	TRBD1	15	TGTGCCACCAGTGATTCCCTGGACAGGGAAGAGACCCAGTACTTC	CATSDSLDREETQYF
TRBV25-1	TRBJ1-1	NA	TRBD1	12	TGTGCCAATGACAGGGGGAACACTGAAGCTTTCTTT	CANDRGNTEAFF
TRBV19	TRBJ1-1	NA	NA	13	TGTGCCAGTAGTAACTCGATGCCCACTGAAGCTTTCTTT	CASSNSMPTEAFF
TRBV7-9	TRBJ1-6	NA	NA	11	TGTGCCAGCAGCCTACAGGGACCCCTCCACTTT	CASSLQGPLHF
TRBV12-5	TRBJ1-3	NA	TRBD1	16	TGTGCTAGTGGTTTGACGCAGGGGGCTTCTGGAAACACCATATATTTT	CASGLTQGASGNTIYF
TRBV19	TRBJ2-6	NA	TRBD1	15	TGTGCCAGTACAGACAGGGGCTCTGGGGCCAACGTCCTGACTTTC	CASTDRGSGANVLTF
TRBV11-2	TRBJ2-2	NA	TRBD1	15	TGTGCCAGCAGAGACGGACAGGGAGGCCCCGGGGAGCTGTTTTTT	CASRDGQGGPGELFF
TRBV9	TRBJ2-1	NA	TRBD2	15	TGTGCCAGCAGCGTAGGTGGGAGGGCCGACAATGAGCAGTTCTTC	CASSVGGRADNEQFF
TRBV25-1	TRBJ2-1	NA	TRBD1	18	TGTGCCAGCAGTGAATTGGGTGGGACAGGGGGCTCCTACAATGAGCAGTTCTTC	CASSELGGTGGSYNEQFF
TRBV30	TRBJ2-7	NA	NA	13	TGTGCCTTCCAGGGGAGGGGATCCTACGAGCAGTACTTC	CAFQGRGSYEQYF
TRBV7-2	TRBJ1-2	once	TRBD1	13	TGTGCCAGCAGCAAGACAGGGAACTATGGCTACACCTTC	CASSKTGNYGYTF
TRBV19	TRBJ2-4	NA	NA	14	TGTGCCAGTAGGCCAGAATTAGCCAAAAACATTCAGTACTTC	CASRPELAKNIQYF
TRBV5-1	TRBJ2-2	NA	NA	17	TGCGCCAGCAGCGTGACCGTAACAGGGTTGAACACCGGGGAGCTGTTTTTT	CASSVTVTGLNTGELFF
TRBV19	TRBJ2-7	NA	TRBD1	15	TGTGCCAGTAGTAACACATACAGGGGCCGGTACGAGCAGTACTTC	CASSNTYRGRYEQYF
TRBV7-9	TRBJ2-1	NA	TRBD2	14	TGTGCCAGCAGACTAGGGACTAGCGCGAGTGAGCAGTTCTTC	CASRLGTSASEQFF
TRBV9	TRBJ2-1	NA	TRBD2	17	TGTGCCAGCAGCGTAGCCCCGATGGGGAGGGCCCACAATGAGCAGTTCTTC	CASSVAPMGRAHNEQFF
TRBV4-3	TRBJ1-1	NA	TRBD1	15	TGCGCCAGCAGCCAAGACCGACAGGGGGGGACTGAAGCTTTCTTT	CASSQDRQGGTEAFF
TRBV7-2	TRBJ1-2	few	TRBD1	14	TGTGCCAGCAGCCCAGCGGACAGGGGATATGGCTACACCTTC	CASSPADRGYGYTF
TRBV9	TRBJ1-6	NA	TRBD1	16	TGTGCCAGCAGCGTAGCGATGGACAGGCCTAATTCACCCCTCCACTTT	CASSVAMDRPNSPLHF
TRBV5-4	TRBJ2-3	NA	TRBD1	17	TGTGCCAGCAGTCGGAGGACAGGGGCGAAAAGCACAGATACGCAGTATTTT	CASSRRTGAKSTDTQYF
TRBV30	TRBJ1-1	once	NA	12	TGTGCCAAGATGAGGCTGAACACTGAAGCTTTCTTT	CAKMRLNTEAFF
TRBV4-1	TRBJ2-7	NA	NA	18	TGCGCCAGCAGCCAAGAGGCTCGGTCGGTCGGGGGAACCTACGAGCAGTACTTC	CASSQEARSVGGTYEQYF
TRBV6-2/TRBV6-3	TRBJ1-1	NA	NA	14	TGTGCCAGCAGTCCACAGGAACGGAACACTGAAGCTTTCTTT	CASSPQERNTEAFF
TRBV15	TRBJ1-2	NA	TRBD1	18	TGTGCCACCAGCAGAGATTATGGGGGACAGTCCGGGGTCTATGGCTACACCTTC	CATSRDYGGQSGVYGYTF
TRBV6-1	TRBJ2-4	NA	NA	16	TGTGCCAGCAGTGTGAGCTGGGGGCTACCCAAAAACATTCAGTACTTC	CASSVSWGLPKNIQYF
TRBV20-1	TRBJ1-5	NA	NA	15	TGCAGTGCTAGTGATTGGGCAGGTAGCAATCAGCCCCAGCATTTT	CSASDWAGSNQPQHF
TRBV4-3	TRBJ1-4	once	TRBD1	16	TGCGCCAGCAGCCAAGCGACCGGGACAGGGTTTGAAAAACTGTTTTTT	CASSQATGTGFEKLFF
TRBV29-1	TRBJ1-2	few	NA	13	TGCAGCGTTTTCGGGGGGCGTATGGGTGGCTACACCTTC	CSVFGGRMGGYTF
TRBV5-5	TRBJ2-7	NA	TRBD2	15	TGTGCCAGCAGCTACGGACTAGCGGGAGGGCCATCGCAGTACTTC	CASSYGLAGGPSQYF
TRBV3-1/TRBV3-2	TRBJ1-3	NA	NA	13	TGTGCCAGCAGCCAAGAGAGAGGGTTACCCATATATTTT	CASSQERGLPIYF
TRBV6-5	TRBJ2-7	NA	TRBD2	12	TGTGCCAGCAGTTACTCGGGGGGGGAGCAGTACTTC	CASSYSGGEQYF